Listed below are T cell receptor beta chains from one sample, sequenced in a study of neurological immune-mediated disorders. Each CDR3 protein gets one entry after TCRdb re-called the 5' RACE reads with MiXCR. The repertoire holds about 84,000 distinct CDR3 sequences, with 10% as singletons. Sequencing used PBMCs. Receptors originate from a man aged 35 to 55 in good health. The CDR3 runs from the conserved cysteine through the conserved F or W. The order of the fields is D gene, clone size, J gene, CDR3 length, V gene, CDR3 protein. A D gene is named only where the DNA matches it firmly. A row's size may be missing; if present it is once, few, many or a size class.

D: TRBD1
size: few
J: TRBJ1-2
length: 12
V: TRBV20-1
CDR3: CSAVKGASGYTF

D: NA
size: many
J: TRBJ2-7
length: 13
V: TRBV27
CDR3: CASSPGGKYEQYF

D: TRBD1
size: many
J: TRBJ1-1
length: 14
V: TRBV20-1
CDR3: CSAILQGSRTEAFF

D: NA
size: NA
J: TRBJ1-6
length: 12
V: TRBV6-1
CDR3: CASSGGISPLHF

D: NA
size: many
J: TRBJ1-3
length: 15
V: TRBV12-3/TRBV12-4
CDR3: CASSLLLEGAYTIYF

D: NA
size: many
J: TRBJ2-7
length: 13
V: TRBV20-1
CDR3: CSARSLTGYEQYF

D: TRBD1
size: once
J: TRBJ2-2
length: 14
V: TRBV12-3/TRBV12-4
CDR3: CVTLRQGNTGELFF

D: NA
size: many
J: TRBJ1-1
length: 15
V: TRBV6-5
CDR3: CASSYTPSDTFEAFF

D: TRBD1
size: many
J: TRBJ1-2
length: 16
V: TRBV5-6
CDR3: CASSRDSDLINYGYTF

D: NA
size: NA
J: TRBJ1-5
length: 13
V: TRBV29-1
CDR3: CSVESGGGQPQHF

D: NA
size: many
J: TRBJ1-4
length: 15
V: TRBV5-5
CDR3: CASSLAGLLTEKLFF

D: NA
size: many
J: TRBJ1-1
length: 12
V: TRBV20-1
CDR3: CSARGERTEAFF

D: TRBD2
size: many
J: TRBJ2-1
length: 15
V: TRBV10-3
CDR3: CAISDNSGGYNEQFF

D: TRBD1
size: many
J: TRBJ1-4
length: 14
V: TRBV12-3/TRBV12-4
CDR3: CASSSQGTNEKLFF

D: NA
size: NA
J: TRBJ2-3
length: 14
V: TRBV5-1
CDR3: CTSSPRWSTDTQYF

D: TRBD1
size: many
J: TRBJ2-7
length: 12
V: TRBV20-1
CDR3: CSGYRGNYEQYF

D: NA
size: many
J: TRBJ1-2
length: 13
V: TRBV20-1
CDR3: CSASSAAEYGYTF

D: NA
size: NA
J: TRBJ2-1
length: 15
V: TRBV5-1
CDR3: CASSYTVRRKDEQFF

D: NA
size: many
J: TRBJ2-7
length: 14
V: TRBV11-2
CDR3: CASSPGLGWNEQYF

D: TRBD2
size: many
J: TRBJ2-1
length: 15
V: TRBV20-1
CDR3: CSARAASGSRDEQFF

D: NA
size: many
J: TRBJ2-7
length: 13
V: TRBV7-9
CDR3: CANGGAAPYEQYF

D: NA
size: many
J: TRBJ1-6
length: 15
V: TRBV7-2
CDR3: CASSLYQGWDSPLHF

D: NA
size: many
J: TRBJ2-4
length: 18
V: TRBV6-1
CDR3: CASSEALPEEGSKNIQYF

D: NA
size: many
J: TRBJ2-2
length: 13
V: TRBV5-1
CDR3: CASSPLGAEGAIF

D: NA
size: NA
J: TRBJ2-7
length: 12
V: TRBV28
CDR3: CASSRRVEAQYF

D: NA
size: many
J: TRBJ1-1
length: 13
V: TRBV7-2
CDR3: CASRLQENTEAFF

D: NA
size: few
J: TRBJ1-5
length: 15
V: TRBV7-2
CDR3: CASSLVEGARLAQHF

D: NA
size: NA
J: TRBJ1-2
length: 12
V: TRBV5-5
CDR3: CASSLEVLGYAF

D: TRBD1
size: many
J: TRBJ2-7
length: 15
V: TRBV15
CDR3: CATSTGTGDLSEQYF

D: NA
size: many
J: TRBJ1-1
length: 12
V: TRBV20-1
CDR3: CSARPRFTEAFF

D: NA
size: many
J: TRBJ2-3
length: 15
V: TRBV10-3
CDR3: CAISSTAEMADTQYF

D: NA
size: many
J: TRBJ1-2
length: 15
V: TRBV5-1
CDR3: CASSLEGRNNYGYTF

D: TRBD2
size: many
J: TRBJ2-4
length: 13
V: TRBV6-5
CDR3: CASSLTGGNIQYF